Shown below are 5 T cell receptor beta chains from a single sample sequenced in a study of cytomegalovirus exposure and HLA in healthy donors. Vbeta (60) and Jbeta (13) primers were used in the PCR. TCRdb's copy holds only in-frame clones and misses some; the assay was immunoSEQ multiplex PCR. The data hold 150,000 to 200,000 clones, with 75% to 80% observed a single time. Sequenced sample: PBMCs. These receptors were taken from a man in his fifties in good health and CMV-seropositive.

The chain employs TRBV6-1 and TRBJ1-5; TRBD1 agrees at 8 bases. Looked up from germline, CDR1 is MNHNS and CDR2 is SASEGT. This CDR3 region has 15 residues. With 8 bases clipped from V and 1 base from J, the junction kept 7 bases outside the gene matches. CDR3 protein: CASCFQGASNQPQHF. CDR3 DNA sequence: TGTGCCAGCTGCTTTCAGGGGGCCAGCAATCAGCCCCAGCATTTT.

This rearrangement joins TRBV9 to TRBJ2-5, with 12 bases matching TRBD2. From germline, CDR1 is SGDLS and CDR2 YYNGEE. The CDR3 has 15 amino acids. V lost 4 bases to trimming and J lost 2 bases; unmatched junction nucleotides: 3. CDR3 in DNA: TGTGCCAGCAGCCGGACTAGCGGGACTCAAGAGACCCAGTACTTC. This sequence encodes CASSRTSGTQETQYF.

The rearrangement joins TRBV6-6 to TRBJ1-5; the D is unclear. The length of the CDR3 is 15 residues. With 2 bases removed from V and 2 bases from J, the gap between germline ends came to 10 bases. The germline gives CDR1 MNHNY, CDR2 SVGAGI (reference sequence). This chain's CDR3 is CASSYEWTGNQPQHF. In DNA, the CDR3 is TGTGCCAGCAGTTACGAGTGGACTGGCAATCAGCCCCAGCATTTT.

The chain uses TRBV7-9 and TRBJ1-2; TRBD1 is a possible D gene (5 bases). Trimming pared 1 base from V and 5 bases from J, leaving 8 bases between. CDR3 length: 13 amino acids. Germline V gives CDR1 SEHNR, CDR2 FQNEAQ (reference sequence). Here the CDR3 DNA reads TGTGCCAGCAGCTTAGGGGGCCAATATGGCTACACCTTC. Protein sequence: CASSLGGQYGYTF.

CDR3 sequence reads: CASSLETGKHSPLHF. CDR3 DNA sequence: TGTGCCAGCAGCTTAGAGACAGGGAAGCATTCACCCCTCCACTTT. The J gene is TRBJ1-6, the V gene TRBV11-2; 7 nucleotides line up with TRBD1. Trimming cost V 0 bases and J 8 bases; bases outside gene matches: 4. The CDR3 consists of 15 residues. CDR1 is SGHAT and CDR2 is FQNNGV in the germline V gene.